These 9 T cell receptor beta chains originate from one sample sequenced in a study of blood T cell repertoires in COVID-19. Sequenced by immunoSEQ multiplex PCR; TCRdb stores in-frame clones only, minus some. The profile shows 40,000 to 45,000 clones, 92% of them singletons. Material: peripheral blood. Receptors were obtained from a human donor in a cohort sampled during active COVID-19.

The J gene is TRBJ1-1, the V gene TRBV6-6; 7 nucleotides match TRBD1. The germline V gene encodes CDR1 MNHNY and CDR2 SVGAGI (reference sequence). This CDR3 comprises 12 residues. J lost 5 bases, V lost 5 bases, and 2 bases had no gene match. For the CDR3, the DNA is TGTGCCAGCAGTAAGACAGGGACTGAAGCTTTCTTT. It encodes CASSKTGTEAFF.

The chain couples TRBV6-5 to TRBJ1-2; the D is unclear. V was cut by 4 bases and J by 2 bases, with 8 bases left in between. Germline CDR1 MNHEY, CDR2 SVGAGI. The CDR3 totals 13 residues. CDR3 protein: CASSSHSNYGYTF. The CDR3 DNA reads TGTGCCAGCAGTTCTCACTCAAACTATGGCTACACCTTC.

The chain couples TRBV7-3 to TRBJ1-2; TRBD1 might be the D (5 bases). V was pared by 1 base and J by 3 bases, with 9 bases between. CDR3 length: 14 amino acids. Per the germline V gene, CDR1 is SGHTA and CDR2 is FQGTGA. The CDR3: CASSLIPGDYGYTF. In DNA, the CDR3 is TGTGCCAGCAGCTTAATCCCGGGGGACTATGGCTACACCTTC.

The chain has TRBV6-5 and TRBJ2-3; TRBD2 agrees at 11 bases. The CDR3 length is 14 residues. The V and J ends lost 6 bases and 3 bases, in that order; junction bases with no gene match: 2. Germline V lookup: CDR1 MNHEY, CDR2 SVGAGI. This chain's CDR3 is CASRLAGATDTQYF. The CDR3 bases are TGTGCCAGCAGACTAGCGGGAGCGACAGATACGCAGTATTTT.

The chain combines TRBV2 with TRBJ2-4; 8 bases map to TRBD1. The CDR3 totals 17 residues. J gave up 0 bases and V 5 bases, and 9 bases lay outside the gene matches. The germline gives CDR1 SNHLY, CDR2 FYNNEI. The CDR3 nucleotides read TGTGCCAGCAGTTCCGGGACAGGTGGGGGAGCCAAAAACATTCAGTACTTC. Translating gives CASSSGTGGGAKNIQYF. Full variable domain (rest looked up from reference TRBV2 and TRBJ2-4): EPEVTQTPSHQVTQMGQEVILRCVPISNHLYFYWYRQILGQKVEFLVSFYNNEISEKSEIFDDQFSVERPDGSNFTLKIRSTKLEDSAMYFCASSSGTGGGAKNIQYFGAGTRLSVL.

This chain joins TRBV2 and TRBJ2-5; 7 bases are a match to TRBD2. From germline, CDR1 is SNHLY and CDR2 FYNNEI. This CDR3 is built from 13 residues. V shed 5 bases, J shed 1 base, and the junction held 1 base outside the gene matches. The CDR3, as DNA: TGTGCCAGCAGTTGGACTAGCCAAGAGACCCAGTACTTC. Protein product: CASSWTSQETQYF.

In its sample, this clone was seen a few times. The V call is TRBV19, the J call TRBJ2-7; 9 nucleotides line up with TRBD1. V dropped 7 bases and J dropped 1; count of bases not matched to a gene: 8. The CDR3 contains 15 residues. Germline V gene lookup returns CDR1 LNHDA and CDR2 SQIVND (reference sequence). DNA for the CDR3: TGTGCCAGTAACAAACCGGGACAGGGATCCTACGAGCAGTACTTC. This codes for CASNKPGQGSYEQYF.

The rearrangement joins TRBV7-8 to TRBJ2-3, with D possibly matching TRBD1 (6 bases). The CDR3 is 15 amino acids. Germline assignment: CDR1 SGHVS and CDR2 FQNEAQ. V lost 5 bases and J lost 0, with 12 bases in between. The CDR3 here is CASSARGQSTDTQYF. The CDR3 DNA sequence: TGTGCCAGCAGCGCGAGAGGACAGAGCACAGATACGCAGTATTTT.

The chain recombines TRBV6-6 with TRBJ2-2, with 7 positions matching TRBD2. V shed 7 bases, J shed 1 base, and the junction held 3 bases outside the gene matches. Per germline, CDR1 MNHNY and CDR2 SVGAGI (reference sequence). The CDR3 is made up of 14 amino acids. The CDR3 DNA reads TGTGCCAGCAAGCGGGGAAGGAACACCGGGGAGCTGTTTTTT. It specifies CASKRGRNTGELFF.